This is a list of T cell receptor beta chains from one sample in a study of CD8+ T cells in alopecia areata. Measured with immunoSEQ multiplex PCR; TCRdb has only the in-frame clones, and not every one. The table lists roughly 200,000 clones, 50% to 60% of them singletons, with over 3% in the top ten. Sample: CD4+ T cells sorted from blood, taken at week 4, from a patient treated with tofacitinib. The receptors come from a human donor with alopecia areata. Each CDR3 is given with its conserved first and last residue. The order of the fields is D gene, V gene, clone size, J gene, CDR3 DNA, CDR3 protein. D genes are given only for firm matches. Size is stated for part of the rows, as once, few or many counts, or as a class when the clone is expanded.

NA,TRBV15,once,TRBJ2-2,TGTGCCACCAGTTGGACGAACACCGGGGAGCTGTTTTTT,CATSWTNTGELFF
NA,TRBV29-1,NA,TRBJ2-7,TGCAGCGTTCGGTCTACCTACGAGCAGTACTTC,CSVRSTYEQYF
NA,TRBV7-6,NA,TRBJ2-1,TGTGCCAGCAGCTCGGGACCATCGGGGCAGTTCTTC,CASSSGPSGQFF
NA,TRBV7-9,many,TRBJ1-1,TGTGCCAGCAGCTTAGGGGATGATACCACTGAAGCTTTCTTT,CASSLGDDTTEAFF
NA,TRBV7-6,once,TRBJ2-7,TGTGCCAGCAGTTTCACGGAGGAGGGCGAGCAGTACTTC,CASSFTEEGEQYF
NA,TRBV23-1,NA,TRBJ2-5,TGCGCCAGCGCCTGGGAGACCCAGTACTTC,CASAWETQYF
NA,TRBV28,NA,TRBJ1-5,TGTGCCAGCAGTTTAGATGGGTATGGGGTGGCTGGGCAGCCCCAGCATTTT,CASSLDGYGVAGQPQHF
NA,TRBV2,once,TRBJ2-1,TGTGCCAGCAGTGAATGGGGCCAGGAGAGCTCCTACAATGAGCAGTTCTTC,CASSEWGQESSYNEQFF
NA,TRBV13,NA,TRBJ2-7,TGTGCCAGCAGCACGCCGGGGACTTCAAGGGCCCTCGAGCAGTACTTC,CASSTPGTSRALEQYF
TRBD1,TRBV4-1,NA,TRBJ2-2,TGCGCCAGCAGCCAAGATGACAGGGTCTACACCGGGGAGCTGTTTTTT,CASSQDDRVYTGELFF
TRBD1,TRBV5-1,NA,TRBJ1-1,TGCGCCAGCAGCGTTACCGGGACAGGGAACACTGAAGCTTTCTTT,CASSVTGTGNTEAFF
NA,TRBV30,NA,TRBJ2-5,TGTGCCTGGAGTGTACACGAGGTCTTTGGGACCCAGTACTTC,CAWSVHEVFGTQYF
NA,TRBV7-2,NA,TRBJ2-3,TGTGCCAGCAGCTTCGCTAGCACAGATACGCAGTATTTT,CASSFASTDTQYF
NA,TRBV11-1,NA,TRBJ2-1,TGTGCCAGCAGCCCCCGGACGGCCACTGAGAATGAGCAGTTCTTC,CASSPRTATENEQFF
NA,TRBV7-2,few,TRBJ1-2,TGTGCCAGCAGCTTAGGGAATCCCCCCTATGGCTACACCTTC,CASSLGNPPYGYTF
NA,TRBV5-6,NA,TRBJ1-3,TGTGCCAGCAGCTGGTGGGACTTCTCTGGAAACACCATATATTTT,CASSWWDFSGNTIYF
NA,TRBV4-2,NA,TRBJ2-5,TGTGCCAGCAGCCAAGCCCCCGGGGGCCAAGAGACCCAGTACTTC,CASSQAPGGQETQYF
NA,TRBV29-1,NA,TRBJ1-2,TGCAGCGCCGGAGAGACAGGAGGCAGCTATGGCTACACCTTC,CSAGETGGSYGYTF
TRBD2,TRBV7-9,NA,TRBJ2-3,TGTGCCAGCAGCTCCGGGACTAGCGGGGGAAACACAGATACGCAGTATTTT,CASSSGTSGGNTDTQYF
NA,TRBV2,few,TRBJ2-7,TGTGCCAGCAGCCTCAATCTCCGGAGCCCCTACGAGCAGTACTTC,CASSLNLRSPYEQYF
TRBD1,TRBV28,NA,TRBJ1-5,TGTGCCAGCAGTTTGTGGGGACAGGGACGGGTTCAGCCCCAGCATTTT,CASSLWGQGRVQPQHF
NA,TRBV27,NA,TRBJ2-6,TGTGCCAGCAGAGATCCAGGACAACTCTCTGGGGCCAACGTCCTGACTTTC,CASRDPGQLSGANVLTF
NA,TRBV25-1,NA,TRBJ2-7,TGTGCCAGCAGTGCCGGAGGACAGTTCGGCCGCGAGCAGTACTTC,CASSAGGQFGREQYF
NA,TRBV10-3,few,TRBJ1-1,TGTGCCAGCAGAATCACAGGGAACACTGAAGCTTTCTTT,CASRITGNTEAFF
NA,TRBV5-1,NA,TRBJ1-2,TGCGCCAGCAGCTTTCAGGGCCAGGAGGGTGGCTACACCTTC,CASSFQGQEGGYTF
TRBD1,TRBV19,few,TRBJ2-3,TGTGCCAGCGGACAGGGGGCCACAGATACGCAGTATTTT,CASGQGATDTQYF
NA,TRBV6-5,once,TRBJ1-1,TGTGCCTGCTATAGGGCAGCCAACACTGAAGCTTTCTTT,CACYRAANTEAFF
NA,TRBV7-9,NA,TRBJ2-2,TGTGCCAGCAGCTCGCGACAGGGACTGTCCGGGGAGCTGTTTTTT,CASSSRQGLSGELFF
NA,TRBV7-2,NA,TRBJ1-2,TGTGCCAGCAGGCCTCAGGGTGGGGAAGACTATGGCTACACCTTC,CASRPQGGEDYGYTF
NA,TRBV10-3,NA,TRBJ2-3,TGTGCCATCAGTGAGGGTCACAACACAGATACGCAGTATTTT,CAISEGHNTDTQYF
NA,TRBV5-6,NA,TRBJ2-1,TGTGCCAGCAGCTTGGGGGGACAAAACAATGAGCAGTTCTTC,CASSLGGQNNEQFF
TRBD1,TRBV7-2,NA,TRBJ1-2,TGTGCCAGCAGCTTACGGCTTAAAGTCCCGGGACAGGGAAACTATGGCTACACCTTC,CASSLRLKVPGQGNYGYTF
NA,TRBV19,few,TRBJ2-2,TGTGCCAGTAATCGAGGGGCAGCCACCGGGGAGCTGTTTTTT,CASNRGAATGELFF
TRBD1,TRBV29-1,NA,TRBJ1-6,TGCAGCGTTGCCTCAGGGACAGGGGATTCACCCCTCCACTTT,CSVASGTGDSPLHF
TRBD1,TRBV29-1,NA,TRBJ1-1,TGCAGCGTTGATATAGGGGGCTACACTGAAGCTTTCTTT,CSVDIGGYTEAFF
NA,TRBV28,few,TRBJ2-3,TGTGCCAGCAGTTTAAGGGAGGGGGGTGCGGATACGCAGTATTTT,CASSLREGGADTQYF
NA,TRBV4-1,NA,TRBJ2-7,TGCGCCAGCAGCCAAGATCATGGTACCTACGAGCAGTACTTC,CASSQDHGTYEQYF
NA,TRBV9,few,TRBJ2-7,TGTGCCAGCAGCGTAGGGGGTCGAGAGCAGTACTTC,CASSVGGREQYF
NA,TRBV7-6,NA,TRBJ1-2,TGTGCCAGCAGCTTAGACCAGAACTATGGCTACACCTTC,CASSLDQNYGYTF
NA,TRBV25-1,NA,TRBJ1-1,TGTGCCAGCAGGGGGATGCGGAATGGGAGGACTGAAGCTTTCTTT,CASRGMRNGRTEAFF
TRBD2,TRBV25-1,once,TRBJ2-3,TGTGCCAGCAGTGATCCGCTAGCGGGGATGGCGTATTTT,CASSDPLAGMAYF
TRBD1,TRBV30,NA,TRBJ2-5,TGTGCCTGGAGTGGGGGACAGGGAGGTCAAGAGACCCAGTACTTC,CAWSGGQGGQETQYF
NA,TRBV30,NA,TRBJ2-2,TGTGCCTGGGGGAGGAGGGCCGGGGAGCTGTTTTTT,CAWGRRAGELFF
TRBD2,TRBV30,NA,TRBJ2-3,TGTGCCTGGAGCACCTGGCGGGGGGCCTCCACAGATACGCAGTATTTT,CAWSTWRGASTDTQYF
NA,TRBV6-6,few,TRBJ2-4,TGTGCCAGCACGCAGGGGAAGGGATCCATTCAGTACTTC,CASTQGKGSIQYF
TRBD2,TRBV29-1,NA,TRBJ2-2,TGCAGCGTTGGGGGACTAGCGGGGGCCTACACCGGGGAGCTGTTTTTT,CSVGGLAGAYTGELFF
TRBD1,TRBV14,few,TRBJ2-6,TGTGCCAGCAGCCAAACAGGGGCTGGGGCCAACGTCCTGACTTTC,CASSQTGAGANVLTF
NA,TRBV9,few,TRBJ2-2,TGTGCCAGCAGCTCAAGGGTACCCGGGGAGCTGTTTTTT,CASSSRVPGELFF
TRBD1,TRBV19,few,TRBJ2-2,TGTGCCAGTAGTTCGACAGGGGCCGGGGAGCTGTTTTTT,CASSSTGAGELFF
NA,TRBV29-1,few,TRBJ2-7,TGCAGCGTTGAAACAGCCTACGAGCAGTACTTC,CSVETAYEQYF
NA,TRBV6-5,NA,TRBJ2-1,TGTGCCAGCAGCCCATCCCGGGACAATGAGCAGTTCTTC,CASSPSRDNEQFF
NA,TRBV6-6,few,TRBJ1-2,TGTGCCAGCAACGGTCGGGGGGAGAACTATGGCTACACCTTC,CASNGRGENYGYTF
NA,TRBV29-1,NA,TRBJ2-5,TGCAGCGCCTCACGTCCGGAAGAGACCCAGTACTTC,CSASRPEETQYF
NA,TRBV5-6,NA,TRBJ2-7,TGTGCCAGCAGCGCGGGGCTGACCTACGAGCAGTACTTC,CASSAGLTYEQYF
NA,TRBV30,NA,TRBJ1-5,TGTGCCTGGAGTCTCGAGTGGAATCAGCCCCAGCATTTT,CAWSLEWNQPQHF
TRBD2,TRBV29-1,NA,TRBJ2-5,TGCAGCGTTGACGCCTCACGGGGGGACGAAGAGACCCAGTACTTC,CSVDASRGDEETQYF
NA,TRBV4-2,NA,TRBJ2-3,TGTGCCAGCAGCCAGGACACGGAAGATACGCAGTATTTT,CASSQDTEDTQYF
NA,TRBV7-7,NA,TRBJ2-5,TGTGCTGTGGGAGAGAACTTCCAGACCCAGTACTTC,CAVGENFQTQYF
TRBD1,TRBV27,NA,TRBJ2-7,TGTGCCAGCAGTATCTCAGACAGGGGCTGGGAGCAGTACTTC,CASSISDRGWEQYF